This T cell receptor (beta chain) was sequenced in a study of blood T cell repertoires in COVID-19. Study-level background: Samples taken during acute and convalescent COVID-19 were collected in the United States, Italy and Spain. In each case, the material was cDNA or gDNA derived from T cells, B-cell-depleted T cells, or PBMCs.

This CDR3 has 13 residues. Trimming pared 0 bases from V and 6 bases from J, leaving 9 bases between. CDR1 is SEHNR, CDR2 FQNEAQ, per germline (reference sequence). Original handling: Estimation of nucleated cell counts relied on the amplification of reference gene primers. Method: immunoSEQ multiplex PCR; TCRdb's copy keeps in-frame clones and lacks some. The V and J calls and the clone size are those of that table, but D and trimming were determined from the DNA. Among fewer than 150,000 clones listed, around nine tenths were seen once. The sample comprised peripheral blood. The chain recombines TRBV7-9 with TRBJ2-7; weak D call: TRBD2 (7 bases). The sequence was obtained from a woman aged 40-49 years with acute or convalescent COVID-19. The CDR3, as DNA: TGTGCCAGCAGCTTAGCGGGGGGGCGCGAGCAGTACTTC. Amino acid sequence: CASSLAGGREQYF. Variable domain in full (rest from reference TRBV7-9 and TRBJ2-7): DTGVSQNPRHKITKRGQNVTFRCDPISEHNRLYWYRQTLGQGPEFLTYFQNEAQLEKSRLLSDRFSAERPKGSFSTLEIQRTEQGDSAMYLCASSLAGGREQYFGPGTRLTVT.